One and the same sample provided the 25 T cell receptor beta chains below, sequenced in a study of T cell repertoires in cytomegalovirus infection. TCRdb passed the reads through MiXCR, listing each CDR3 protein once. In the table there are 560,000 or so distinct CDR3 sequences, 15% to 20% of which are singletons. The specimen was CD8+ T cells from PBMCs. All receptors derive from a human donor in good health (CMV status not recorded). Some clones in this sample may be carry-over from other donors' samples.

The chain combines TRBV9 with TRBJ2-2; 9 bases fit TRBD2. Germline assignment: CDR1 SGDLS and CDR2 YYNGEE. Losses at the gene ends were 1 base for V and 5 bases for J; bases not matched to a gene: 3. The CDR3 totals 15 residues. The CDR3 spells CASSVIAGGTGELFF. CDR3 bases: TGTGCCAGCAGCGTAATCGCGGGAGGGACCGGGGAGCTGTTTTTT.

The V call is TRBV12-3 or TRBV12-4, the J call TRBJ1-5; D is uncertain. The CDR3 runs 12 residues. Trimming left V 6 bases short and J 2 bases short, with 5 bases between. The CDR3 loop is CASRTRNQPQHF. As DNA, the CDR3 is TGTGCCAGCAGGACTCGCAATCAGCCCCAGCATTTT.

V usage is TRBV19 and J usage is TRBJ2-7; perhaps D is TRBD1 or TRBD2 (5 bases each). Germline V gives CDR1 LNHDA, CDR2 SQIVND (reference sequence). Trimming took 3 bases from V and 3 from J, leaving 15 bases between them. The CDR3 length is 15 residues. CDR3 sequence (DNA): TGTGCCAGTAGTATGTCAGGGACCCCCGTCTACGAGCAGTACTTC. As protein: CASSMSGTPVYEQYF.

V is TRBV19 and J is TRBJ1-5; D is uncertain. V lost 5 bases, J lost 0 bases, and 20 bases lay in between. Germline V gene lookup returns CDR1 LNHDA and CDR2 SQIVND (reference sequence). CDR3 length equals 18 residues. This CDR3 reads CASSVDTLRESSNQPQHF. The CDR3, as DNA: TGTGCCAGTAGTGTTGACACCCTTCGGGAGAGTAGCAATCAGCCCCAGCATTTT.

This clonotype has a count of ten or more. The chain links TRBV2 to TRBJ1-2; 7 positions match TRBD1. The CDR3 length is 14 residues. Germline V gene sequence: CDR1 SNHLY, CDR2 FYNNEI. Trimming removed 2 bases from V and 8 bases from J; junction bases left unmatched: 8. The CDR3 region is CASSERTGRNGYTF. CDR3 DNA sequence: TGTGCCAGCAGTGAAAGGACAGGAAGAAACGGCTACACCTTC.

This clonotype was seen a few times. The chain links TRBV20-1 to TRBJ1-5, with a possible D match to TRBD1 (6 bases). The V end was cut by 0 bases, the J end by 0 bases, with 12 bases between. The CDR3 is 16 amino acids. From germline, CDR1 is DFQATT and CDR2 SNEGSKA (reference sequence). The CDR3 spells CSARDRDTNSNQPQHF. CDR3 DNA: TGCAGTGCTAGAGACCGGGACACCAATAGCAATCAGCCCCAGCATTTT.

There are many counts of this clonotype. This chain links TRBV4-1 with TRBJ2-7; D is perhaps TRBD1 (6 bases). V dropped 4 bases and J dropped 0 bases, with 10 bases sitting between them. CDR1 and CDR2 from the germline V gene are MGHRA and YSYEKL. The CDR3 sequence is 14 residues long. The CDR3 region has the DNA TGCGCCAGCAGCCGCGACAGGAGCTCCTACGAGCAGTACTTC. As protein: CASSRDRSSYEQYF.

The chain has TRBV15 and TRBJ2-7; D is undetermined. Germline lookup yields CDR1 LNHNV and CDR2 YYDKDF (reference sequence). This CDR3 is 13 amino acids long. V gave up 0 bases and J gave up 6 bases, with 9 bases separating them. The CDR3 loop is CATSRDRRAEQYF. The CDR3, as DNA: TGTGCCACCAGCAGAGATCGCCGGGCCGAGCAGTACTTC.

This clonotype was seen repeatedly, ten times or more. J is TRBJ2-1 and V is TRBV15, with 9 bases matching TRBD2. Germline V lookup: CDR1 LNHNV, CDR2 YYDKDF (reference sequence). This CDR3 comprises 17 residues. With V trimmed by 3 bases and J by 2 bases, 8 bases remained unmatched. The CDR3 region is CATSSLWREGPYNEQFF. CDR3 sequence (DNA): TGTGCCACCAGCAGCCTCTGGCGGGAGGGCCCCTACAATGAGCAGTTCTTC.

This chain joins TRBV27 and TRBJ2-7; 7 bases match TRBD1. The CDR3 is 17 residues long. V was clipped by 3 bases and J by 5 bases; unmatched bases: 16. Germline V lookup: CDR1 MNHEY, CDR2 SMNVEV (reference sequence). The CDR3 loop is CASSFFYPGQARDEQYF. The DNA of the CDR3 is TGTGCCAGCAGTTTTTTCTATCCAGGACAGGCCAGGGACGAGCAGTACTTC.

This clonotype was recorded a few times. The chain joins TRBV9 to TRBJ2-1; TRBD2 might be the D (6 bases). The CDR3 covers 13 residues. CDR1 is SGDLS, CDR2 YYNGEE, per germline. Deletions cut 4 bases from V and 5 bases from J, with 10 bases between. CDR3 sequence reads: CASSRELDNEQFF. The DNA of the CDR3 is TGTGCCAGCAGCCGGGAGCTGGACAATGAGCAGTTCTTC.

This clonotype was seen at least ten times. The genes are TRBV6-5 and TRBJ1-1, with 7 bases lining up with TRBD1. Germline V gene lookup returns CDR1 MNHEY and CDR2 SVGAGI. The V segment lost 2 bases and the J segment 1 base; nucleotides outside the gene matches: 4. The CDR3 is made up of 15 amino acids. The CDR3 here is CASSYLGQRNTEAFF. The DNA for the CDR3 is TGTGCCAGCAGTTACCTGGGACAGCGGAACACTGAAGCTTTCTTT.

This clonotype was found many times. V gene TRBV7-3 combines with J gene TRBJ1-2, with 7 nucleotides matching TRBD1. Germline V gene sequence: CDR1 SGHTA, CDR2 FQGTGA. The length of the CDR3 is 17 residues. V trimming: 1 base; J trimming: 0 bases; junction bases outside the gene matches: 8. The CDR3 loop is CASSLSAGGSPNYGYTF. The DNA of the CDR3 is TGTGCCAGCAGCTTAAGTGCAGGGGGGTCGCCTAACTATGGCTACACCTTC.

This clonotype has at least ten counts. The V gene is TRBV12-5, the J gene TRBJ2-1; D may correspond to TRBD1 or TRBD2 (5 bases each). Between the trimmed V and J ends, which lost 2 bases and 10 bases, there was a span of 12 bases. CDR1 LGHNT and CDR2 FRNRAP come from the germline V gene. The CDR3 runs 13 residues. CDR3 protein: CASGLPPGQEQFF. CDR3 coding DNA: TGTGCTAGTGGTTTGCCTCCGGGGCAGGAGCAGTTCTTC.

This clonotype was seen at least ten times. The J gene is TRBJ2-7, the V gene TRBV7-2, with 10 bases matching TRBD1. The CDR3 is 16 amino acids. Germline V gives CDR1 SGHTA, CDR2 FQGNSA. V lost 1 base to trimming and J lost 1 base; unmatched junction nucleotides: 4. CDR3 residues: CASSLGGQGISYEQYF. CDR3 DNA sequence: TGTGCCAGCAGCTTAGGGGGACAGGGGATATCCTACGAGCAGTACTTC.

The table lists this clonotype with a few counts. This chain uses TRBV28 with TRBJ2-7; no definite D call. From germline, CDR1 is MDHEN and CDR2 SYDVKM. This CDR3 spans 11 amino acids. V was trimmed by 5 bases and J by 4 bases, leaving 6 bases between them. In DNA, the CDR3 is TGTGCCAGCAGTCCCTGGTACGAGCAGTACTTC. This translates into CASSPWYEQYF.

This clonotype came up many times. The rearrangement uses TRBV7-9 and TRBJ2-7; D assignment may be TRBD1 or TRBD2 (5 bases each). The CDR3 totals 14 residues. With 5 bases removed from V and 4 bases from J, the gap between germline ends came to 15 bases. Germline assignment: CDR1 SEHNR and CDR2 FQNEAQ (reference sequence). The CDR3 sequence is CASSRDGERYEQYF. The CDR3, as DNA: TGTGCCAGCAGCCGGGACGGAGAGCGGTACGAGCAGTACTTC.

In regard to this clonotype: Compared with germline, one end of the junction differs, possibly owing to a read error. The V call is TRBV20-1, the J call TRBJ2-1, with 8 bases aligning to TRBD2. Germline values: CDR1 DFQATT, CDR2 SNEGSKA (reference sequence). CDR3 size: 12 residues. The CDR3 DNA reads as TGCAGTGCGCGGACTAGCTACAATGATCAGGTCTTC. Translation gives CSARTSYNDQVF.

This clonotype was recorded many times. This sequence joins TRBV6-5 and TRBJ2-7; 10 positions match TRBD1. The CDR3 has 16 residues. V shed 1 base, J shed 2 bases, and the junction held 5 bases outside the gene matches. Germline assignment: CDR1 MNHEY and CDR2 SVGAGI. This chain's CDR3 is CASSYYQGQGAYEQYF. In DNA form, the CDR3 reads TGTGCCAGCAGTTACTACCAAGGACAGGGGGCCTACGAGCAGTACTTC.

The V and J genes are TRBV29-1 and TRBJ1-1; the match to TRBD1 covers 10 bases. This CDR3 is 15 amino acids long. V gave up 4 bases and J gave up 1 base; unmatched junction bases: 6. The germline V gene encodes CDR1 SQVTM and CDR2 ANQGSEA. For the CDR3, the DNA is TGCAGCGTTGTAGGGACAGGGGCATCGAACACTGAAGCTTTCTTT. Protein: CSVVGTGASNTEAFF.

In this sample, this clonotype turned up a few times. The chain couples TRBV24-1 to TRBJ2-2; perhaps D is TRBD1 or TRBD2 (5 bases each). CDR3 size: 18 residues. Germline assignment: CDR1 KGHDR and CDR2 SFDVKD. The V gene lost 2 bases and the J gene lost 6 bases, with 21 bases spanning the gap. CDR3 region: CATSDWGDRLRGAGELFF. CDR3 in DNA: TGTGCCACCAGTGATTGGGGAGACAGACTAAGAGGGGCCGGGGAGCTGTTTTTT.

This clonotype was recorded a few times. The V and J genes are TRBV6-5 and TRBJ2-2, with 11 bases fitting TRBD2. In germline, CDR1 is MNHEY, CDR2 SVGAGI. V was clipped by 5 bases and J by 7 bases; unmatched bases: 6. The CDR3 is made up of 15 amino acids. The CDR3 sequence: CASSPSGLAGGELFF. CDR3 DNA sequence: TGTGCCAGCAGTCCTAGCGGACTAGCGGGCGGGGAGCTGTTTTTT.

This clonotype showed up just a few times. The chain recombines TRBV27 with TRBJ2-7; 7 bases line up with TRBD2. Germline lookup yields CDR1 MNHEY and CDR2 SMNVEV (reference sequence). The CDR3 is 15 residues long. With 5 bases clipped from V and 7 bases from J, the junction kept 14 bases outside the gene matches. CDR3 bases: TGTGCCAGCAGTCCCCGGGGAGGGAGATCGGGGGAGCAGTACTTC. It specifies CASSPRGGRSGEQYF.

This clonotype was detected ten times or more. This chain connects TRBV12-3 or TRBV12-4 to TRBJ2-2, with D possibly being TRBD1 (6 bases). Trimming took off 6 bases at V and 3 bases at J, with 14 bases between the two ends. This CDR3 spans 15 amino acids. CDR3 amino acids: CASRGKHRDTGELFF. In DNA, the CDR3 is TGTGCCAGCAGGGGGAAACACAGGGACACCGGGGAGCTGTTTTTT.

As to this clonotype: A much larger clone differs from this one at a single base, so this may be a read error. Given the absence of the conserved phenylalanine or tryptophan at the CDR3 end, a read error is likely. The chain joins TRBV7-6 to TRBJ2-1; D is ambiguous. Germline V CDR1 and CDR2: SGHVS, FNYEAQ. The CDR3 consists of 13 residues. Trimming pared 5 bases from V and 9 bases from J, leaving 14 bases between. The CDR3 coding sequence is TGTGCCAGCAGCCCGCGCCACGGGTCTGAGCAGTTCTTA. Translating gives CASSPRHGSEQFL.